This TCR beta chain is drawn from a study of blood T cell repertoires in COVID-19 (TCRdb year 2020). Notes on the research overall: Samples from collaborators originated in the United States, Italy and Spain and spanned both the acute and convalescent phases of COVID-19. The prospective study material was composed of cDNA or gDNA derived from T cells, B-cell-depleted T cells, or PBMCs. Deeply sampled blood TCRbeta repertoires from subjects exposed to, actively infected with, or recovered from COVID-19 were included in the dataset. The repertoires were made available in a free public database intended to serve as a resource for research on the immune response to SARS-CoV-2. The samples were drawn from two sources: the first 160 participants of the ongoing ImmuneRACE study, and fewer than 1,500 subjects contributed by 6 global collaborators. Nearly every sample came with metadata listing a de-identified subject ID, COVID-19 status, age in years and sex. Where available, HLA class I and class II types were obtained from metadata supplied by the sample provider rather than from assay-based typing. What the research found in general, with its limitations: The quantity of clinical and demographic metadata differed by source and by participant and was supplied without curation.

This clone appeared a single time. Its antigen is not yet known. There are no base qualities to consult, and no much larger clone falls within one base. TCRbeta CDR3 regions were amplified from genomic DNA by means of the immunoSEQ Assay, a bias-controlled multiplex PCR. Under the source paper's analysis protocol: The number of nucleated cells in each sample was estimated by amplification of reference gene primers within the assay. To quantify the absolute abundance of each unique TCRbeta CDR3 rearrangement, sequence reads were collapsed and filtered. For each sample, productive Simpson clonality was calculated as the square root of Simpson's diversity index across productive rearrangements. TCRdb took over this immuneACCESS table, retaining in-frame rearrangements with V and J assigned. Such tables are incomplete; in checked studies, under half of the missing clones stem from an unresolved V gene, and the remainder is unexplained. V, J and clone size derive from that table, while D and trimming were established from the DNA sequence. The sample has over 200,000 clones on record, approximately 80% of them singletons. About 1.7% of the sample is taken by the ten largest.

V loses 4 bases, J loses 4 bases, and the germline ends lie 22 bases apart. The CDR3 has 18 amino acids, counting the end cysteine and phenylalanine. Just CDR3 DNA is preserved here, 54 bases in frame from base 1. Reading the germline V gene gives CDR1 MNHNS and CDR2 SASEGT. Participants in the prospective study were enrolled through a virtual design, were aged 18 to 89 years, and lived in 24 United States geographic areas. To assign participants to cohorts, the prospective study relied on clinical history that participants themselves reported in a screening survey and a study questionnaire. Recovered participants in ImmuneRACE Cohort 3 were defined as having two consecutive negative NP/OP PCR tests, clearance from a healthcare professional, or resolution of symptoms. In the prospective study, mobile phlebotomists collected whole blood, serum and a nasopharyngeal or oropharyngeal swab from each participant. Additional blood draws and questionnaires over an approximately two-month period could optionally be provided by prospective study participants. Prospective study blood samples were shipped either frozen or at room temperature before DNA extraction.

This receptor was identified in a man aged 55 to 70 who had recovered from COVID-19. Recombination connected TRBV6-1 to TRBJ1-4; TRBD1 is a possible D gene, resting on 5 matching bases. The sequenced material came from PBMCs or T cells enriched from blood (not recorded which). The sequenced DNA is TGTGCCAGCAGTGCCTACTCTCCCGGGGGGATGATTAATGAAAAACTGTTTTTT. This codes for CASSAYSPGGMINEKLFF.